This entry lists 10 T cell receptor beta chains sequenced from one sample in a study of cytomegalovirus exposure and HLA in healthy donors. Amplification used 60 Vbeta primers and 13 Jbeta primers. Profiling relied on immunoSEQ multiplex PCR, and the TCRdb table lists in-frame clones only, not all of them. This sample's table has around 31,000 clones. Sequencing input: PBMCs. Every receptor here comes from a man aged 30-40 years in good health and CMV-seronegative.

As concerns this clone: In the same sample, other DNA sequences code for this CDR3. The chain couples TRBV5-1 to TRBJ2-5, with a possible D match to TRBD2 (6 bases). Per germline, CDR1 SGHRS and CDR2 YFSETQ. The CDR3 is 13 amino acids. The V and J ends lost 0 bases and 3 bases respectively, with 6 bases between them. The CDR3 coding sequence is TGCGCCAGCAGCTTGGGGGGGGAAGAGACCCAGTACTTC. Translation gives CASSLGGEETQYF.

This sequence joins TRBV15 and TRBJ1-6, with D perhaps matching TRBD1 (6 bases). Germline-derived CDR1 and CDR2 are LNHNV and YYDKDF (reference sequence). The CDR3 spans 14 residues. Trimming stripped 0 bases from V and 9 bases from J, with 9 bases between. The CDR3 loop is CATSRDTGISPLHF. CDR3 bases: TGTGCCACCAGCAGAGACACAGGGATTTCACCCCTCCACTTT.

The chain recombines TRBV23-1 with TRBJ1-5; the D is unclear. TRBV23-1 is an open reading frame whose function is uncertain. V was shortened by 4 bases and J by 12 bases, with 16 bases between the two germline ends. The CDR3 has 13 residues. The CDR3 DNA sequence: TGCGCCAGCAGTCCTTCGGAGGGAAAGGTCCAGCATTTT. Protein product: CASSPSEGKVQHF.

This chain connects TRBV27 to TRBJ2-4; 7 bases map to TRBD1. The CDR3 sequence is 13 residues long. Germline loops: CDR1 MNHEY, CDR2 SMNVEV (reference sequence). V trimming: 7 bases; J trimming: 5 bases; junction bases outside the gene matches: 5. The CDR3 DNA follows: TGTGCCAGCAAAGGGGGCAGCCAAAACATTCAGTACTTC. Amino acids: CASKGGSQNIQYF.

V gene TRBV6-1 combines with J gene TRBJ2-1, with D maybe TRBD1 (5 bases). Germline V gene sequence: CDR1 MNHNS, CDR2 SASEGT. V was pared by 0 bases and J by 5 bases, with 17 bases between. The CDR3 runs to 17 residues. In DNA, the CDR3 is TGTGCCAGCAGTGAAGCGTCCTGGGGCATGGCCAACAATGAGCAGTTCTTC. This gives the protein CASSEASWGMANNEQFF.

The chain joins TRBV15 to TRBJ2-7, with D unclear. Trimming shortened V by 3 bases and J by 2 bases, and 11 bases separated the two germline ends. The CDR3 covers 14 residues. Per germline, CDR1 LNHNV and CDR2 YYDKDF (reference sequence). DNA of the CDR3: TGTGCCACCAGCAGGATTCTGGGCGCCTACGAGCAGTACTTC. Protein: CATSRILGAYEQYF.

This rearrangement joins TRBV18 to TRBJ2-3; TRBD2 matches 7 bases. The CDR3 totals 15 residues. Germline trimming cut 4 bases from V and 3 bases from J; bases unmatched to any gene: 7. Germline V gene sequence: CDR1 KGHSH, CDR2 LQKENI. CDR3 nucleotides: TGTGCCAGCTCACGCCGACTAGCCCTAACAGATACGCAGTATTTT. It is translated as CASSRRLALTDTQYF.

J is TRBJ1-2 and V is TRBV11-3, with a tentative D call TRBD1 (6 bases). V gave up 2 bases and J gave up 4 bases, with 14 bases separating them. The CDR3 totals 15 residues. Germline loops: CDR1 SGHNT, CDR2 YENEEA. CDR3 sequence (DNA): TGTGCCAGCAGCTTATTCCCAGGGGCCATCTATGGCTACACCTTC. Translated: CASSLFPGAIYGYTF.

This chain links TRBV5-6 with TRBJ1-3; TRBD1 might be the D (5 bases). V dropped 0 bases and J dropped 0 bases, with 10 bases sitting between them. Germline CDR1 SGHDT, CDR2 YYEEEE. The CDR3 is 16 residues long. CDR3 protein: CASSLGTIISGNTIYF. The CDR3 DNA sequence: TGTGCCAGCAGCTTGGGGACAATCATCTCTGGAAACACCATATATTTT.

This sequence joins TRBV10-3 and TRBJ1-1; D ambiguous. This CDR3 comprises 12 residues. V lost 7 bases and J lost 2, with 8 bases in between. The germline CDR1 and CDR2 sequences are ENHRY and SYGVKD. This chain's CDR3 is CAINRGNTEAFF. The CDR3 DNA reads as TGTGCCATCAATAGAGGTAACACTGAAGCTTTCTTT.